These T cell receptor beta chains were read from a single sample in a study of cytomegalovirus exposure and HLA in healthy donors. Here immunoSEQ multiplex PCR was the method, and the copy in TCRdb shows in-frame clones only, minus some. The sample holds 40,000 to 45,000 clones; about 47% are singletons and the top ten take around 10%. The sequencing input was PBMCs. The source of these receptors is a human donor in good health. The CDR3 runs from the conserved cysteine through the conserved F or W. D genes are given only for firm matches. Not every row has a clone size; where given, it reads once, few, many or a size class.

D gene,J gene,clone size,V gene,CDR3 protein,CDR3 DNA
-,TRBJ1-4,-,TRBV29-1,CSVPGQRELFF,TGCAGCGTTCCTGGACAGAGGGAACTGTTTTTT
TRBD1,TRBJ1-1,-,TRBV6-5,CASSRQGATEAFF,TGTGCCAGCAGTCGACAGGGGGCCACTGAAGCTTTCTTT
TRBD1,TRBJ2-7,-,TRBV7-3,CASSIPGQGIDEQYF,TGTGCCAGCAGCATTCCGGGACAGGGGATCGACGAGCAGTACTTC
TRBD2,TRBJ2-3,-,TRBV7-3,CASSLAGEGPDTQYF,TGTGCCAGCAGCTTAGCGGGAGAAGGGCCAGATACGCAGTATTTT
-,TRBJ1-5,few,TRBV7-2,CASSLAISGYQPQHF,TGTGCCAGCAGCTTAGCGATTTCGGGGTATCAGCCCCAGCATTTT
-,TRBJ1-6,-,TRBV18,CASSPWTGSSYNSPLHF,TGTGCCAGCTCACCTTGGACGGGGAGCTCCTATAATTCACCCCTCCACTTT
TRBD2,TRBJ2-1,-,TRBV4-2,CASSPSGRSDEQFF,TGTGCCAGCAGCCCCAGCGGGAGAAGCGATGAGCAGTTCTTC
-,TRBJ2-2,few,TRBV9,CATTPQVSTGELFF,TGTGCCACCACTCCGCAGGTGTCGACCGGGGAGCTGTTTTTT
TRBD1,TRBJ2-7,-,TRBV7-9,CASSSPGTGGREQYF,TGTGCCAGCAGCTCGCCGGGTACAGGGGGTAGGGAGCAGTACTTC
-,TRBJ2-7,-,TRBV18,CASSRTDSSSGEQYF,TGTGCCAGCTCTCGCACGGACAGCAGTTCGGGAGAGCAGTACTTC
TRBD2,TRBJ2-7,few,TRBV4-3,CASSLSGGDPEQYF,TGCGCCAGCAGCCTTAGCGGGGGGGATCCCGAGCAGTACTTC
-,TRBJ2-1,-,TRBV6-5,CASSYSRSQHNEQFF,TGTGCCAGCAGTTACTCGAGGAGTCAACACAATGAGCAGTTCTTC
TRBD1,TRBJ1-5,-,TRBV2,CASTAGQGVQPQHF,TGTGCCAGCACCGCAGGACAGGGTGTCCAGCCCCAGCATTTT
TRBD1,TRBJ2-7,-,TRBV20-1,CSDRGNYEQYF,TGCAGTGACAGGGGAAACTACGAGCAGTACTTC
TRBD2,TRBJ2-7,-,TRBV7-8,CASSLVFGTSRRTYEQYF,TGTGCCAGCAGCTTAGTTTTTGGGACTAGCAGGAGAACCTACGAGCAGTACTTC
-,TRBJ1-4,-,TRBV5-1,CASSLDGKSNEKLFF,TGCGCCAGCAGCTTAGACGGGAAGAGTAATGAAAAACTGTTTTTT
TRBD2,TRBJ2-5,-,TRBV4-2,CASSQDQGTSRAETQYF,TGTGCCAGCAGCCAAGATCAGGGGACTAGCAGGGCGGAGACCCAGTACTTC
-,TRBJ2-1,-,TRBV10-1,CAGSARSGGSHNEQFF,TGCGCCGGCAGTGCCCGGTCAGGAGGGTCCCACAATGAGCAGTTCTTC
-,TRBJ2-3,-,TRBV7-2,CASSPSTDTQYF,TGTGCCAGCAGCCCTAGCACAGATACGCAGTATTTT
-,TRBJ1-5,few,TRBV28,CASSSGQGNQPQHF,TGTGCCAGCAGCTCAGGACAAGGCAATCAGCCCCAGCATTTT
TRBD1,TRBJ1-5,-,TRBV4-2,CASSPQGFGQGQPQHF,TGTGCCAGCAGCCCGCAAGGTTTCGGACAGGGGCAGCCCCAGCATTTT
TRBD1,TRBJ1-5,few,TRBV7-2,CASSNAPRRGHGNQPQHF,TGTGCCAGCAGCAACGCTCCGCGCAGGGGGCATGGCAATCAGCCCCAGCATTTT
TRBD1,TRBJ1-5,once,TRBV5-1,CASSLKDRDQPQHF,TGCGCCAGCAGCTTAAAGGACAGGGATCAGCCCCAGCATTTT
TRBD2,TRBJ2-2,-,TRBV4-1,CASREAGDGTGELFF,TGCGCCAGCCGGGAAGCGGGAGATGGCACCGGGGAGCTGTTTTTT
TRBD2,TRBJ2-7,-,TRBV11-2,CASSQGLALTYEQYF,TGTGCCAGCAGCCAGGGACTAGCGCTTACCTACGAGCAGTACTTC
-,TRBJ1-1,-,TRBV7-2,CASSRLMNTEAFF,TGTGCCAGCAGCCGACTGATGAACACTGAAGCTTTCTTT
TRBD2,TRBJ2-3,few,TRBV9,CASGRGGDTQYF,TGTGCCAGCGGGCGGGGAGGGGATACGCAGTATTTT
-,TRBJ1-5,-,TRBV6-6,CASSYICGQSNQPQHF,TGTGCCAGCAGTTACATTTGCGGACAGAGCAATCAGCCCCAGCATTTT
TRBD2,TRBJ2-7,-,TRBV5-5,CATNPGLAGLSSYEQYF,TGTGCCACCAACCCGGGACTAGCGGGACTTAGCTCCTACGAGCAGTACTTC
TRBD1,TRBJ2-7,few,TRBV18,CASSPKVGTGGYEQYF,TGTGCCAGCTCACCAAAGGTCGGGACAGGGGGCTACGAGCAGTACTTC
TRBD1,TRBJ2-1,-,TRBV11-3,CASSVDRSSYNEQFF,TGTGCCAGCAGCGTGGACAGGAGCTCCTACAATGAGCAGTTCTTC
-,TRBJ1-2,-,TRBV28,CASSLEAYGYTF,TGTGCCAGCAGTTTAGAGGCCTATGGCTACACCTTC
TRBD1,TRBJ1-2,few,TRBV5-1,CASSFGTGANYGYTF,TGCGCCAGCAGCTTTGGGACAGGGGCTAACTATGGCTACACCTTC
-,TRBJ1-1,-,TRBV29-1,CSVQVINTEAFF,TGCAGTGTTCAGGTAATAAACACTGAAGCTTTCTTC
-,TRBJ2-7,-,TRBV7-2,CASSFLAMTEQYF,TGTGCCAGCAGCTTCCTAGCGATGACCGAGCAGTACTTC
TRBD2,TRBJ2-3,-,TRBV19,CATGTSGADTQYF,TGTGCCACCGGGACTAGCGGCGCAGATACGCAGTATTTT
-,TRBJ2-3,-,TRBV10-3,CATSTGYTDTQYF,TGTGCCACCTCGACGGGGTACACAGATACGCAGTATTTT
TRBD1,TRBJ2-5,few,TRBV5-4,CASSWGQSQETQYF,TGTGCCAGCAGCTGGGGACAGTCCCAGGAGACCCAGTACTTC